Shown below are 15 T cell receptor beta chains from a single sample sequenced in a study of cytomegalovirus exposure and HLA in healthy donors. PCR was performed using 60 Vbeta and 13 Jbeta primers. Clones were sequenced by immunoSEQ multiplex PCR, and TCRdb holds only the in-frame ones, with some missing. The sample holds roughly 200,000 clones, 85% to 90% seen once. Sequenced sample: PBMCs. The receptors originated from a young man in good health and CMV-seronegative.

The chain carries TRBV10-3 and TRBJ2-7, with 9 bases aligning to TRBD1. The CDR3 length is 13 residues. The trim removed 6 bases at V and 2 bases at J, leaving 2 bases unmatched. The germline CDR1 and CDR2 sequences are ENHRY and SYGVKD. CDR3 in amino acids: CAISRDRAYEQYF. Written as DNA, the CDR3 is TGTGCCATCAGCCGGGACAGGGCCTACGAGCAGTACTTC.

The genes are TRBV28 and TRBJ1-6; 9 bases are shared with TRBD1. Germline lookup yields CDR1 MDHEN and CDR2 SYDVKM. This CDR3 comprises 16 residues. Germline trimming cut 6 bases from V and 8 bases from J; bases unmatched to any gene: 11. DNA of the CDR3: TGTGCCAGCAGCCCGGACAGGGGTTATAGCGATTCACCCCTCCACTTT. Translating gives CASSPDRGYSDSPLHF.

The V and J genes are TRBV25-1 and TRBJ1-1; D possibly corresponds to TRBD1 (5 bases). The CDR3 is 13 amino acids. Trimming left V 10 bases short and J 4 bases short, with 16 bases between. Germline V gives CDR1 MGHDK, CDR2 SYGVNS. The CDR3 sequence is CATRARRGTEAFF. DNA of the CDR3: TGTGCCACCCGGGCGAGGAGGGGCACTGAAGCTTTCTTT.

This clone was observed a few times. The V and J genes are TRBV19 and TRBJ2-1, with TRBD1 identical over 8 bases. This CDR3 has 15 amino acids. V trimming: 2 bases; J trimming: 9 bases; junction bases outside the gene matches: 9. Germline V gene data show CDR1 as LNHDA and CDR2 as SQIVND (reference sequence). CDR3 coding DNA: TGTGCCAGTAGTATAAATGGACAGGGTGTCGGTGAGCAGTTCTTC. It codes for CASSINGQGVGEQFF.

CDR3 residues: CASRRTGGLNTEAFF. For the CDR3, the DNA is TGTGCCAGCAGGCGGACAGGGGGGTTGAACACTGAAGCTTTCTTT. The genes are TRBV27 and TRBJ1-1, with 10 nucleotides matching TRBD1. CDR1 is MNHEY and CDR2 is SMNVEV in the germline V gene (reference sequence). The CDR3 has 15 amino acids. The V gene end was trimmed by 6 bases and the J gene end by 0 bases; junction bases not matched to a gene: 4.

The V call is TRBV6-6, the J call TRBJ1-4; the D gene is possibly TRBD1 (5 bases). Germline V gene lookup returns CDR1 MNHNY and CDR2 SVGAGI (reference sequence). The CDR3 length is 16 residues. The V gene lost 4 bases and the J gene lost 1 base, with 13 bases spanning the gap. CDR3 sequence reads: CASSLKGGGTNEKLFF. In DNA form, the CDR3 reads TGTGCCAGCAGTTTAAAGGGCGGGGGAACTAATGAAAAACTGTTTTTT.

DNA of the CDR3: TGTGCCAGCAGCTTAAGGCAGGGTCTAAGCGCTGAAGCTTTCTTT. It specifies CASSLRQGLSAEAFF. The chain is built from TRBV11-2 and TRBJ1-1; perhaps TRBD1 as D (5 bases). The V and J ends lost 2 bases and 6 bases respectively, with 16 bases between them. This CDR3 comprises 15 residues. Germline CDR1 SGHAT, CDR2 FQNNGV.

V gene TRBV5-1 combines with J gene TRBJ2-1; 7 bases line up with TRBD1. The CDR3 is 14 amino acids. Trimming cost V 4 bases and J 2 bases; bases outside gene matches: 3. Germline V gene lookup returns CDR1 SGHRS and CDR2 YFSETQ. The CDR3 DNA reads as TGCGCCAGCAGCGGGGGACAGACCTACAATGAGCAGTTCTTC. This encodes CASSGGQTYNEQFF.

This clone has more than one count but fewer than ten. The chain is built from TRBV4-2 and TRBJ2-1; D is perhaps TRBD1 (5 bases). The CDR3 length is 13 residues. V lost 4 bases, J lost 4 bases, and 8 bases lay in between. Germline V lookup: CDR1 LGHNA, CDR2 YNFKEQ. The CDR3 reads CASSLGQYNEQFF. CDR3 in DNA: TGTGCCAGCAGCCTAGGACAATACAATGAGCAGTTCTTC.

Here the CDR3 reads CASSFVGGFGELFF. CDR3 nucleotide sequence: TGTGCCAGCAGCTTCGTGGGAGGCTTCGGGGAGCTGTTTTTT. V and J are TRBV7-8 and TRBJ2-2; possibly TRBD2 for D (6 bases). Trimming pared 3 bases from V and 7 bases from J, leaving 12 bases between. Germline V CDR1 and CDR2: SGHVS, FQNEAQ. The CDR3 sequence is 14 residues long.

The V and J genes are TRBV7-2 and TRBJ2-3, with 8 positions matching TRBD2. V shed 1 base and J 4 bases; nucleotides not matched to a gene: 1. Germline V CDR1 and CDR2: SGHTA, FQGNSA. The CDR3 is 14 amino acids. Here the CDR3 DNA reads TGTGCCAGCAGCTTAGGGACTAGCCCAGATACGCAGTATTTT. Its protein product is CASSLGTSPDTQYF.

The V call is TRBV6-6, the J call TRBJ1-6; no clear D. V gave up 4 bases and J gave up 11 bases, with 9 bases separating them. There are 12 residues in the CDR3. In germline, CDR1 is MNHNY, CDR2 SVGAGI (reference sequence). The CDR3 here is CASSSYGAPLHF. The CDR3 nucleotides read TGTGCCAGCAGTTCCTACGGGGCACCCCTCCACTTT.

The chain uses TRBV4-1 and TRBJ2-4, with 8 bases matching TRBD2. This CDR3 region has 20 residues. Losses at the gene ends were 2 bases for V and 2 bases for J; bases not matched to a gene: 17. In germline, CDR1 is MGHRA, CDR2 YSYEKL. The CDR3 DNA reads as TGCGCCAGCAGCCAAAATCGGGGGGGGCAATTAGGTCGGTCCAAAAACATTCAGTACTTC. This encodes CASSQNRGGQLGRSKNIQYF.

The chain uses TRBV28 and TRBJ1-5, with a possible D match to TRBD1 (6 bases). The germline V gene has CDR1 MDHEN and CDR2 SYDVKM. The CDR3 is 15 residues long. V was pared by 6 bases and J by 2 bases, with 14 bases between. CDR3: CASRQQGLGNQPQHF. The CDR3 nucleotides are TGTGCCAGCAGACAACAGGGTCTGGGCAATCAGCCCCAGCATTTT.

The chain joins TRBV2 to TRBJ2-2, with 7 bases matching TRBD1. Germline V gene data show CDR1 as SNHLY and CDR2 as FYNNEI. The junction had 8 bases not matched to a gene; V was cut back by 7 bases and J by 9 bases. This CDR3 has 13 amino acids. The CDR3, as DNA: TGTGCCAGCACCCGGGACAGAGGACGGGAGCTGTTTTTT. Its translation is CASTRDRGRELFF.